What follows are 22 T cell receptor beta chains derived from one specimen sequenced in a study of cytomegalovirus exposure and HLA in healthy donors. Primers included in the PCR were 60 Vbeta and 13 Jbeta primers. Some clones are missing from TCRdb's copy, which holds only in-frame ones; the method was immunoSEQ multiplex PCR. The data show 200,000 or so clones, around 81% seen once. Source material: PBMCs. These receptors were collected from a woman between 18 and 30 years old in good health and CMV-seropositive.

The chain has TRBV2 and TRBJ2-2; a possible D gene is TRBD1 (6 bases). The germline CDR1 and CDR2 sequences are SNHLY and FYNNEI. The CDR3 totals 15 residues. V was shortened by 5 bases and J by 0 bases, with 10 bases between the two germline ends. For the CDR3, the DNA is TGTGCCAGCAGTTGGACAGATACGAACACCGGGGAGCTGTTTTTT. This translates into CASSWTDTNTGELFF.

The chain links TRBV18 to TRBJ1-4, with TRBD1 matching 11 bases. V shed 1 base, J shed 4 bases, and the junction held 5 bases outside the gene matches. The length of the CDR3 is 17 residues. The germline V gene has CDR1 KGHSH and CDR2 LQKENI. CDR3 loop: CASSPRRDRGNNEKLFF. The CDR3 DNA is TGTGCCAGCTCACCACGACGGGACAGGGGGAATAATGAAAAACTGTTTTTT.

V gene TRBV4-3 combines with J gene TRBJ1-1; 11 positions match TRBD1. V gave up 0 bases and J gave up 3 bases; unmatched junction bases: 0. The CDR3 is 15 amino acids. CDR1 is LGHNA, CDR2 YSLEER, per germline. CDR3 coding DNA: TGCGCCAGCAGCCAAGAGGGACAGGGGGACACTGAAGCTTTCTTT. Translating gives CASSQEGQGDTEAFF.

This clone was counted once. As DNA, the CDR3 is TGTGCCAGCAGTTTTTCCGAGAATCAGCCCCAGCATTTT. Residues: CASSFSENQPQHF. V usage is TRBV27 and J usage is TRBJ1-5, with D hard to call. CDR3 size: 13 residues. CDR1 is MNHEY and CDR2 is SMNVEV in the germline V gene (reference sequence). Trimming took 3 bases from V and 4 from J, leaving 7 bases between them.

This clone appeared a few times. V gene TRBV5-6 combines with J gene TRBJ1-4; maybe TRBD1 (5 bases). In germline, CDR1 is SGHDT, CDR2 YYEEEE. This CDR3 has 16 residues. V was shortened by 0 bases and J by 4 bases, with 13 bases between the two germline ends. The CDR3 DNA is TGTGCCAGCAGCTTGGCAGTCCAGGGTTATAATGAAAAACTGTTTTTT. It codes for CASSLAVQGYNEKLFF.

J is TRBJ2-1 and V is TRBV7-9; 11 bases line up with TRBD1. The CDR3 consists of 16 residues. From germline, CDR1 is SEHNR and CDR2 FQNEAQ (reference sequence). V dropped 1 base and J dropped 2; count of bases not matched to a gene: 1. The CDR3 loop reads CASSLGGQGAYNEQFF. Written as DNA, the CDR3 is TGTGCCAGCAGCTTAGGGGGACAGGGGGCCTACAATGAGCAGTTCTTC.

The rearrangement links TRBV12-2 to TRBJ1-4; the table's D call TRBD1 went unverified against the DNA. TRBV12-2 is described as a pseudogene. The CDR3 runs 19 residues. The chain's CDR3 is CASRLELCDRPKVCEKLFF. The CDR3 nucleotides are TGTGCAAGTCGCTTAGAGTTGTGCGACAGACCCAAGGTTTGTGAAAAACTGTTTTTT.

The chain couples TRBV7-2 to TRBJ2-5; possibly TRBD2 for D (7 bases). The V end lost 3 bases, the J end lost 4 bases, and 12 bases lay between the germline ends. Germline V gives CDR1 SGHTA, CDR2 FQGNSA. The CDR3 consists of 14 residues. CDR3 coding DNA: TGTGCCAGCAGCTTTGGAGGGGGGGGAGAGACCCAGTACTTC. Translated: CASSFGGGGETQYF.

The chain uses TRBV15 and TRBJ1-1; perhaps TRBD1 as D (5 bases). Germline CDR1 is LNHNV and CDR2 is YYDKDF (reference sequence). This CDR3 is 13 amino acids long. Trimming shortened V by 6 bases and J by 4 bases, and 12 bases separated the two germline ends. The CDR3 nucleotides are TGTGCCACCAGTCGGGTGGGGGGCACTGAAGCTTTCTTT. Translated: CATSRVGGTEAFF.

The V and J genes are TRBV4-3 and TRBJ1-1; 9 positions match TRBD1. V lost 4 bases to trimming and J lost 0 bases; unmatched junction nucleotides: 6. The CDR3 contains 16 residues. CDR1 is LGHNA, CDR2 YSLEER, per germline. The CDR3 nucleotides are TGCGCCAGCAGCCGGGGAACAGGGGGCGTGAACACTGAAGCTTTCTTT. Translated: CASSRGTGGVNTEAFF.

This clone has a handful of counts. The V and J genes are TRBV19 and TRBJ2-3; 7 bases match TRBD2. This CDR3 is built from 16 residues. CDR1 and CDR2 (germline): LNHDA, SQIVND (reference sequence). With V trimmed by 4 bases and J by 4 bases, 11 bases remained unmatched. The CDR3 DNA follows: TGTGCCAGTAGTACTATCCTCGGGAGGCCGGCAGATACGCAGTATTTT. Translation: CASSTILGRPADTQYF.

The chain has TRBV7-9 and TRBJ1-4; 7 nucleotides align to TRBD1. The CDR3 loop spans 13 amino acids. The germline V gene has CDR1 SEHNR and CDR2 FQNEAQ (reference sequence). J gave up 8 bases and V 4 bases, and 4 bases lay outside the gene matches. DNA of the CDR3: TGTGCCAGCAGCTCCACAGGGGTCGAAAAACTGTTTTTT. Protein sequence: CASSSTGVEKLFF.

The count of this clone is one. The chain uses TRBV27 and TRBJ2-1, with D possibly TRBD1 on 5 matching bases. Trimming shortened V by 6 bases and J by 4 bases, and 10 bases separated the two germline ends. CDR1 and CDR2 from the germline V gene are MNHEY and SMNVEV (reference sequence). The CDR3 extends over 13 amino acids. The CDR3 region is CASSLDSYNEQFF. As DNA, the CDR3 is TGTGCCAGCAGCCTAGACAGTTACAATGAGCAGTTCTTC.

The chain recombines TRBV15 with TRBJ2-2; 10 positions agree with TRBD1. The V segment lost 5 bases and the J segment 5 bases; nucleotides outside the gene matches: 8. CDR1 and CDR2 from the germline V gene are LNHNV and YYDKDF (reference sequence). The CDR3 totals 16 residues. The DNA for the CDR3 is TGTGCCACCAGCTCGGGACAGGGGAGAACAACCGGGGAGCTGTTTTTT. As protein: CATSSGQGRTTGELFF.

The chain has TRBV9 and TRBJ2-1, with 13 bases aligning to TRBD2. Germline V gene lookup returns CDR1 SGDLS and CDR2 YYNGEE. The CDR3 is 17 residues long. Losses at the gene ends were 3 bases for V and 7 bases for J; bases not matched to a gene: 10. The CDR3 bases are TGTGCCAGCAGCGCCCGACTAGCGGGGGGTCTAGGGAATGAGCAGTTCTTC. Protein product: CASSARLAGGLGNEQFF. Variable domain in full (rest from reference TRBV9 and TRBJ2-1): DSGVTQTPKHLITATGQRVTLRCSPRSGDLSVYWYQQSLDQGLQFLIQYYNGEERAKGNILERFSAQQFPDLHSELNLSSLELGDSALYFCASSARLAGGLGNEQFFGPGTRLTVL.

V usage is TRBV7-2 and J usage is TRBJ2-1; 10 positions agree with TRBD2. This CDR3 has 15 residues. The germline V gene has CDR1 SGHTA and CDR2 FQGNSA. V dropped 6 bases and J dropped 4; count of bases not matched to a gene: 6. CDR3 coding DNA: TGTGCCAGCAGTCGAACTAGCGGGGCATACAATGAGCAGTTCTTC. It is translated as CASSRTSGAYNEQFF.

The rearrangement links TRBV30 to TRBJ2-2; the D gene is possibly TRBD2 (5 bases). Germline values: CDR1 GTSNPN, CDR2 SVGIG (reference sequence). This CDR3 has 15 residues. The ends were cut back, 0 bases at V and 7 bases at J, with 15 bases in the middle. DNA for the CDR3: TGTGCCTGGAGTGTACGGAGCGGTCATGTCGGGGAGCTGTTTTTT. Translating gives CAWSVRSGHVGELFF.

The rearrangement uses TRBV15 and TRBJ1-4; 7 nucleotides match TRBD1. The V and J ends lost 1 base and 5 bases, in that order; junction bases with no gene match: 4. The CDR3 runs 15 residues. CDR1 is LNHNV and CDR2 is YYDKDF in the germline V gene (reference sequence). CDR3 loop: CATSRGQGGNEKLFF. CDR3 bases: TGTGCCACCAGCAGAGGACAGGGTGGAAATGAAAAACTGTTTTTT.

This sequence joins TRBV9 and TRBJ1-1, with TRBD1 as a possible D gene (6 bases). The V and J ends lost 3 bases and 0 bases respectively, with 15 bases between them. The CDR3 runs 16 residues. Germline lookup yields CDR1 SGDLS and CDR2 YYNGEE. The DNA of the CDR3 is TGTGCCAGCAGCGACGACAGGACCAACATGAACACTGAAGCTTTCTTT. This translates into CASSDDRTNMNTEAFF. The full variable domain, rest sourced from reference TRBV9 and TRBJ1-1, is DSGVTQTPKHLITATGQRVTLRCSPRSGDLSVYWYQQSLDQGLQFLIQYYNGEERAKGNILERFSAQQFPDLHSELNLSSLELGDSALYFCASSDDRTNMNTEAFFGQGTRLTVV.

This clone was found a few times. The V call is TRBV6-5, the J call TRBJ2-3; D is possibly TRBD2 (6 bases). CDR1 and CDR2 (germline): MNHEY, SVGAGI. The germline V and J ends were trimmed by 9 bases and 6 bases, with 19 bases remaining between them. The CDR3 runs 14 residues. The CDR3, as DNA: TGTGCCAGTTCGGGACTCTCCTCGTCGGATACGCAGTATTTT. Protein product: CASSGLSSSDTQYF.

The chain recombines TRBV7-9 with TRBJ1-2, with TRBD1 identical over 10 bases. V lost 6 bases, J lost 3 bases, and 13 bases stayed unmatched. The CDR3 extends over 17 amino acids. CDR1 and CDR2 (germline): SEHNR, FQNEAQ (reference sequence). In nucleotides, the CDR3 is TGTGCCAGCAGGCCGAACCCCGGGACAGGGGAACACTATGGCTACACCTTC. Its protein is CASRPNPGTGEHYGYTF. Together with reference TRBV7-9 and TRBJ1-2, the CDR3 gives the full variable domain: DTGVSQNPRHKITKRGQNVTFRCDPISEHNRLYWYRQTLGQGPEFLTYFQNEAQLEKSRLLSDRFSAERPKGSFSTLEIQRTEQGDSAMYLCASRPNPGTGEHYGYTFGSGTRLTVV.

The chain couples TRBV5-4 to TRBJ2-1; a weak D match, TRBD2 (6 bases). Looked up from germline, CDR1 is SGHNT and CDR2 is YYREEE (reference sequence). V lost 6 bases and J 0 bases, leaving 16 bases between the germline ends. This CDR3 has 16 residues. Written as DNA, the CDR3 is TGTGCCAGCACTGAGGGTAGCGGATTCTCCTACAATGAGCAGTTCTTC. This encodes CASTEGSGFSYNEQFF.